This section outlines one T cell receptor (beta chain) sequence together with its context. The clone's antigen remains unknown. Qualities for individual bases were not recorded, and no much larger clone is one base off. Unstimulated CD4+ memory cells were also sequenced in three donor pairs, together with CD4+ naive, CD8+ TEMRA, CD8+ naive and CD8+ effector memory subsets. TCRbeta CDR3 sequencing was performed on sorted unstimulated T cells and on proliferating T cells recovered from mixed lymphocyte reactions. Fresh whole blood from approximately 10 HLA-typed healthy donors was used to isolate PBMCs. The CDR3 spans 14 residues, from the cysteine through the phenylalanine. Only CDR3 DNA is held: 42 bases, read in frame from base 1. Reading the germline V gene gives CDR1 SNHLY and CDR2 FYNNEI. V gives up 4 bases and J gives up 3 bases, and the segment between their germline ends measures 13 bases. This entry is derived from a study of siplizumab effects on memory and regulatory T cells (dated by TCRdb to the late 2010s). Regarding the study in general: The effect of the anti-CD2 antibody siplizumab on alloreactive T-cell subsets was examined in allogeneic mixed lymphocyte reactions constructed from human PBMCs. Overall results and qualifications from the work: Siplizumab significantly lowered the cumulative frequency of alloreactive sequences that could be traced to unstimulated CD4+ memory T cells. Whether proliferating Tregs from siplizumab cultures were suppressive was not functionally confirmed. Among mappable alloreactive CD4+ clones, an average Treg-derived fraction of about 70% was observed with siplizumab, compared with roughly 28% in control reactions. Unstimulated naive T cells appeared more diverse than memory T cells, and naive cells seemed to contribute substantially to the alloresponse. Because sequences at frequencies below about 10^-5 were poorly captured, only a minor fraction of alloreactive clones could be mapped back to unstimulated subsets. For roughly 80-95% of proliferating CD4+ or CD8+ clones, no naive or memory phenotype could be assigned.

Receptor libraries were prepared by the immunoSEQ multiplex PCR assay. About 9.1 x 10^4 TCR templates per sample were assayed on the deep sequencing platform. Genomic DNA extracted from sorted T cells was the material used for TCRbeta CDR3 sequencing. The source study handled its data this way. The R programming language was used for clonal analysis of the TCRbeta CDR3 data. Unstimulated samples were compared with post-reaction CFSE-low samples to define alloreactive CD4+ and CD8+ clones. Regulatory or non-regulatory origin of alloreactive CD4+ clones was assigned by matching sequences to the sorted unstimulated Treg and non-Treg repertoires. TCRdb's version of the immuneACCESS table is confined to in-frame rearrangements and falls short of the full clone set. An unresolved V gene accounts for under half of the shortfall where checked; the remainder is of unknown origin. V and J calls and clone size are copied from that table; D and trimming were computed from the DNA. The sample records about 56,000 clones, around 97% of which are singletons. The ten most abundant clones make up 1.1% of the sample.

Sequencing used naive CD8+ T cells sorted from blood. Interpreted using the paper, the cell subset or site label stands for: unstimulated naive T cells. Recombination connected TRBV2 to TRBJ2-7, and perhaps TRBD2 as D gene, on 5 matching bases. This receptor was obtained from a human donor in good health. The CDR3 sequence is CASSGIGGSYEQYF. The sequenced DNA: TGTGCCAGCAGTGGAATCGGAGGAAGCTACGAGCAGTACTTC.